The entry that follows covers one TCR beta chain sequence. This clonotype is termed medium-sized (0.01 to 0.1%). Its recognized antigen is unknown. Base-call qualities are not available, and no considerably larger clone is one nucleotide away. Each patient had bone marrow sampled at the time of active disease. Isolation of bone marrow mononuclear cells was performed by Ficoll-Hypaque density gradient centrifugation. Myeloma plasma cells were removed and CD138-negative cells were collected by negative selection after labeling with CD138 magnetic microbeads on a MACS separator. Purity of the isolated cells was checked by flow cytometry on an Attune NxT using CD138 antibodies. Total RNA was extracted using TRIzol reagent and was quantified on a NanoDrop spectrophotometer. For each patient, the CD138-negative bone marrow sample underwent paired RNA-seq and IR-seq. These data originate in a study of read filtering for tumor transcriptome and immune sequencing (dated by TCRdb to the early 2020s). A note on the overall study: Of the patients in the cohort, more than 16 were male and over twelve were female, and their mean age was roughly 68 years, with a range of about 40 to 85. Per sample, about 4.05 to 10.27 million TCR-region mapped reads were obtained with IR-seq, compared with only roughly 80 to 1273 with RNA-seq. After DNase treatment, whole-transcriptome libraries were prepared using the TruSeq RNA Access Library Prep Kit. Using the same bone marrow samples, the study ran both targeted immune repertoire sequencing and bulk whole-transcriptome sequencing and then compared the TCR repertoires from each method. One main goal was a read-filtering strategy for immune repertoire data, in particular deciding whether clonotypes backed by only one read should be removed. Under revised international staging, roughly 8 patients fell into R-ISS I, more than 15 into R-ISS II and roughly 7 into R-ISS III. Results and caveats for the whole study, not just this receptor: IR-seq captured clonotypes at much higher depth and more reliably than RNA-seq, and smaller IR-seq throughput sufficed to identify most shared clonotypes. Single-read clonotypes made up roughly four fifths of clonotypes but approximately 3.5% of total reads in IR-seq, and over 65% of clonotypes and about 45% of reads in RNA-seq. The sorted CD138-negative fraction was a mixed bone marrow immune population, not purified T cells. The correlation between IR-seq and RNA-seq shared clonotype proportions rose when single-read clonotypes were removed.

TCR libraries were constructed from 300 to 400 ng RNA using the Immunoverse kit, and molecular barcoded adaptors covering alpha/delta and beta/gamma chains were employed. TCR library preparation was performed with the same RNA that was used for transcriptome sequencing. TCR libraries were sequenced on an Illumina HiSeq 4000 with 2 x 150 cycles. In the original analysis: MiXCR aligned TCR reads to human V, D, J and C references and assembled the aligned reads into CDR3 clonotypes, with quality filtering and error correction included. The tcR package in R was used for analysis of clonotype counts and gene usage diversity. For inspection of raw mapping reads, RNA-seq reads were mapped by STAR aligner version 2.5.3a onto GRCh37 of the human genome. To test how sequencing depth affects detected clonotypes, IR-seq fastq files were randomly downsampled with Seqtk 1.3. The raw public reads went through TCRdb reprocessing: fastp at Q25, MiXCR clone calling, in-frame beta chains kept. Rows matching on CDR3 protein sequence are summarized as one entry with the most common DNA and genes. TCRdb assigned the V and J calls; the authors' analysis was not used. The sample contains roughly 24,000 distinct CDR3 sequences, about 13% of them found a single time. Clones ranked in the top ten supply 66% of the sample.

For this chain, trimming is 3 bases at the V end and 0 bases at the J end, and the number of junction bases without a gene match is 29. The germline V gene (reference sequence) sets CDR1 to DFQATT and CDR2 to SNEGSKA. Spanning cysteine to phenylalanine, the CDR3 consists of 24 amino acids. Only CDR3 DNA remains: 72 bases, in frame from the first base. Recombination joined TRBV20-1 with TRBJ2-1; 10 junctional bases match TRBD2. The receptor was derived from a donor at least 40 years old with multiple myeloma. Sequenced material: a population of CD138-negative cells sorted from bone marrow. Read against the paper, the sample's cell subset or site label means: bone marrow mononuclear cells depleted of CD138+ plasma/myeloma cells by negative magnetic selection. The sequenced DNA: TGCAGTGCTAGTGACCCCGGGACAGTTCCCCAACGGGCTAGCGGGAGCGACTCCTACAATGAGCAGTTCTTC. It encodes CSASDPGTVPQRASGSDSYNEQFF.